The 25 T cell receptor beta chains given below trace back to one sample, sequenced in a study of shared clonotypes between healthy human individuals. Data came from immunoSEQ multiplex PCR; TCRdb stores just in-frame clones and leaves some out. The sample lists under 2,500,000 clones, around 95% occurring once. The sequenced sample consisted of naive CD4+ T cells sorted from blood. The subset was: CD45RA+ positively selected. These receptors were collected from a man aged 18 to 29 in good health.

This chain connects TRBV5-1 to TRBJ1-1; the D is unclear. The germline V gene encodes CDR1 SGHRS and CDR2 YFSETQ. With 1 base removed from V and 0 bases from J, the gap between germline ends came to 7 bases. CDR3 length: 14 residues. This CDR3 is CASSLSAVNTEAFF. The CDR3 nucleotides are TGCGCCAGCAGCTTGAGTGCAGTGAACACTGAAGCTTTCTTT.

J is TRBJ2-5 and V is TRBV5-1, with TRBD2 as a possible D gene (6 bases). The CDR3 has 16 residues. V was cut by 0 bases and J by 0 bases, with 12 bases left in between. The germline gives CDR1 SGHRS, CDR2 YFSETQ. In nucleotides, the CDR3 is TGCGCCAGCAGCTTGGGGGACTGGGAGTACCAAGAGACCCAGTACTTC. Residues: CASSLGDWEYQETQYF.

DNA for the CDR3: TGTGCCAGCTCAAACGGGTCTGGGGCCAACGTCCTGACTTTC. It specifies CASSNGSGANVLTF. The chain employs TRBV18 and TRBJ2-6; no firm D call. CDR3 length: 14 residues. The germline V and J ends were trimmed by 5 bases and 1 base, with 6 bases remaining between them. The germline V gene encodes CDR1 KGHSH and CDR2 LQKENI.

The CDR3 sequence is CASSPPGQGNSDTQYF. The CDR3 nucleotides are TGCGCCAGCAGCCCACCGGGACAGGGGAACTCAGATACGCAGTATTTT. The chain employs TRBV5-1 and TRBJ2-3, with 10 bases identical to TRBD1. After removal of 4 bases from V and 4 bases from J, the junction contained 9 bases not matched to a gene. CDR3 length: 16 residues. Germline values: CDR1 SGHRS, CDR2 YFSETQ.

This chain uses TRBV11-3 with TRBJ2-5, with D maybe TRBD2 (6 bases). In germline, CDR1 is SGHNT, CDR2 YENEEA. Trimming cost V 5 bases and J 6 bases, with 13 bases left between them. This CDR3 contains 13 residues. CDR3 amino acids: CASSRDSAQTQYF. The CDR3 DNA follows: TGTGCCAGCAGCCGGGACTCCGCACAGACCCAGTACTTC.

In its sample, this clone was seen a few times. The CDR3: CASSLMGQGDQPQHF. CDR3 sequence (DNA): TGCGCCAGCAGCTTAATGGGACAGGGCGATCAGCCCCAGCATTTT. The chain is built from TRBV5-1 and TRBJ1-5; 9 positions match TRBD1. The germline gives CDR1 SGHRS, CDR2 YFSETQ. The CDR3 is made up of 15 amino acids. V trimming: 2 bases; J trimming: 5 bases; junction bases outside the gene matches: 5.

The chain has TRBV7-9 and TRBJ1-1; D possibly corresponds to TRBD1 (5 bases). Germline CDR1 reads SEHNR; CDR2 reads FQNEAQ (reference sequence). Trimming took off 4 bases at V and 4 bases at J, with 13 bases between the two ends. The CDR3 totals 14 residues. In DNA form, the CDR3 reads TGTGCCAGCAGCTCGCAAAACGGGGGCACTGAAGCTTTCTTT. As protein: CASSSQNGGTEAFF.

The chain recombines TRBV5-1 with TRBJ1-2; TRBD1 agrees at 7 bases. V lost 3 bases, J lost 4 bases, and 3 bases stayed unmatched. This CDR3 is built from 13 residues. Looked up from germline, CDR1 is SGHRS and CDR2 is YFSETQ. CDR3: CASSWDSRYGYTF. The CDR3 nucleotides are TGCGCCAGCAGCTGGGACAGCCGCTATGGCTACACCTTC.

The genes are TRBV12-5 and TRBJ1-2; perhaps TRBD1 as D (5 bases). CDR1 LGHNT and CDR2 FRNRAP come from the germline V gene. Trimming cost V 0 bases and J 4 bases, with 12 bases left between them. There are 15 residues in the CDR3. The CDR3 DNA reads as TGTGCTAGTGGTTTGGTACAGGCGGGTATCTATGGCTACACCTTC. It yields the protein CASGLVQAGIYGYTF.

The chain recombines TRBV19 with TRBJ2-5, with 8 positions matching TRBD2. Germline assignment: CDR1 LNHDA and CDR2 SQIVND (reference sequence). V gave up 7 bases and J gave up 3 bases; unmatched junction bases: 4. The CDR3 covers 13 residues. CDR3 sequence reads: CASTFSGEETQYF. DNA for the CDR3: TGTGCCAGTACTTTTAGCGGGGAAGAGACCCAGTACTTC.

This chain uses TRBV28 with TRBJ2-2; possibly TRBD1 or TRBD2 for D (5 bases each). Germline CDR1 reads MDHEN; CDR2 reads SYDVKM. This CDR3 region has 16 residues. Trimming removed 4 bases at V and 8 bases at J, with 20 bases between. The CDR3 reads CASSSAGTKNRGELFF. The CDR3 bases are TGTGCCAGCAGTTCTGCAGGGACCAAAAACCGGGGGGAGCTGTTTTTT. Drawing the rest from reference TRBV28 and TRBJ2-2, the complete variable domain is DVKVTQSSRYLVKRTGEKVFLECVQDMDHENMFWYRQDPGLGLRLIYFSYDVKMKEKGDIPEGYSVSREKKERFSLILESASTNQTSMYLCASSSAGTKNRGELFFGEGSRLTVL.

This clone appeared a single time. The chain carries TRBV30 and TRBJ1-1, with D possibly TRBD1 on 5 matching bases. CDR1 is GTSNPN and CDR2 is SVGIG in the germline V gene (reference sequence). The CDR3 spans 13 residues. V was pared by 2 bases and J by 7 bases, with 14 bases between. The CDR3 sequence is CAWSPPTGVEAFF. For the CDR3, the DNA is TGTGCCTGGAGTCCTCCGACGGGGGTTGAAGCTTTCTTT. Looking up the rest from reference TRBV30 and TRBJ1-1 gives the full variable domain: SQTIHQWPATLVQPVGSPLSLECTVEGTSNPNLYWYRQAAGRGLQLLFYSVGIGQISSEVPQNLSASRPQDRQFILSSKKLLLSDSGFYLCAWSPPTGVEAFFGQGTRLTVV.

V usage is TRBV30 and J usage is TRBJ1-4; D gene uncertain. V lost 4 bases and J lost 4, with 7 bases in between. Germline CDR1 reads GTSNPN; CDR2 reads SVGIG (reference sequence). This CDR3 is 12 amino acids long. This CDR3 is CAWTTGNEKLFF. CDR3 nucleotide sequence: TGTGCCTGGACGACCGGTAATGAAAAACTGTTTTTT.

V and J are TRBV19 and TRBJ2-7; D assignment may be TRBD1 or TRBD2 (5 bases each). In germline, CDR1 is LNHDA, CDR2 SQIVND (reference sequence). This CDR3 has 14 residues. V lost 6 bases, J lost 0 bases, and 12 bases lay in between. CDR3 DNA sequence: TGTGCCAGTAGGGGGGAAGTGAGCTCCTACGAGCAGTACTTC. It is translated as CASRGEVSSYEQYF.

The rearrangement uses TRBV6-5 and TRBJ2-7; weak D call: TRBD2 (6 bases). The ends were cut back, 3 bases at V and 7 bases at J, with 16 bases in the middle. The CDR3 spans 14 residues. CDR1 is MNHEY and CDR2 is SVGAGI in the germline V gene. The CDR3 protein is CASSYSGPPREQYF. Here the CDR3 DNA reads TGTGCCAGCAGTTATAGCGGTCCACCCAGGGAGCAGTACTTC.

The rearrangement links TRBV19 to TRBJ2-7; 12 bases map to TRBD2. V lost 4 bases to trimming and J lost 2 bases; unmatched junction nucleotides: 15. CDR3 size: 19 residues. Germline loops: CDR1 LNHDA, CDR2 SQIVND (reference sequence). DNA for the CDR3: TGTGCCAGTAGTAGAGGACAGGGCCGGACTAGCGGGACAGCCTACGAGCAGTACTTC. Residues: CASSRGQGRTSGTAYEQYF.

The chain is built from TRBV28 and TRBJ2-3; D is uncertain. Trimming took off 5 bases at V and 6 bases at J, with 15 bases between the two ends. The CDR3 length is 14 residues. Germline CDR1 is MDHEN and CDR2 is SYDVKM. The chain's CDR3 is CASSPPRSRDTQYF. In DNA form, the CDR3 reads TGTGCCAGCAGTCCCCCCAGGTCGCGGGATACGCAGTATTTT.

The CDR3: CASSLTDSRNTGELFF. In DNA, the CDR3 is TGCGCCAGCAGCCTGACAGACAGCAGAAACACCGGGGAGCTGTTTTTT. V usage is TRBV5-1 and J usage is TRBJ2-2, with D possibly TRBD1 on 5 matching bases. Germline lookup yields CDR1 SGHRS and CDR2 YFSETQ. Trimming pared 4 bases from V and 2 bases from J, leaving 15 bases between. CDR3 length: 16 residues. Complete variable domain (other parts from reference TRBV5-1 and TRBJ2-2): KAGVTQTPRYLIKTRGQQVTLSCSPISGHRSVSWYQQTPGQGLQFLFEYFSETQRNKGNFPGRFSGRQFSNSRSEMNVSTLELGDSALYLCASSLTDSRNTGELFFGEGSRLTVL.

The chain carries TRBV5-8 and TRBJ2-6; no clear D gene. The CDR3 loop spans 15 amino acids. The V gene's germline CDR1 is SGHTS and CDR2 YDEGEE. Trimming pared 0 bases from V and 1 base from J, leaving 5 bases between. This CDR3 reads CASSLDGSGANVLTF. CDR3 coding DNA: TGTGCCAGCAGCTTGGACGGTTCTGGGGCCAACGTCCTGACTTTC.

This chain uses TRBV11-2 with TRBJ2-1; the D call may be TRBD1 or TRBD2 (5 bases each). Trimming took 6 bases from V and 6 from J, leaving 12 bases between them. The CDR3 is 13 amino acids. Germline V gene lookup returns CDR1 SGHAT and CDR2 FQNNGV. The CDR3: CASSYVGVNEQFF. CDR3 sequence (DNA): TGTGCCAGCAGTTATGTGGGGGTCAATGAGCAGTTCTTC.

CDR3 amino acids: CASSQDQGGFEKLFF. CDR3 DNA: TGTGCCAGCAGCCAAGATCAGGGGGGTTTTGAAAAACTGTTTTTT. The genes are TRBV4-2 and TRBJ1-4; 7 positions agree with TRBD1. The CDR3 length is 15 residues. Looked up from germline, CDR1 is LGHNA and CDR2 is YNFKEQ. V lost 0 bases, J lost 7 bases, and 5 bases stayed unmatched.

This clone was seen once. The rearrangement links TRBV18 to TRBJ1-1; a possible D gene is TRBD1 (5 bases). The CDR3 is 14 residues long. Germline values: CDR1 KGHSH, CDR2 LQKENI. V was shortened by 4 bases and J by 1 base, with 10 bases between the two germline ends. The CDR3, as DNA: TGTGCCAGCTCACGAATAGGGGAGAACACTGAAGCTTTCTTT. The encoded protein is CASSRIGENTEAFF.

V and J are TRBV2 and TRBJ2-3, with D uncertain. Germline V gives CDR1 SNHLY, CDR2 FYNNEI. V gave up 7 bases and J gave up 0 bases, with 8 bases separating them. The CDR3 loop spans 13 amino acids. The CDR3 here is CASTPGSTDTQYF. Written as DNA, the CDR3 is TGTGCCAGCACCCCGGGTAGCACAGATACGCAGTATTTT.

The V and J genes are TRBV6-5 and TRBJ2-2, with a weak D call TRBD1 (6 bases). Trimming left V 6 bases short and J 6 bases short, with 11 bases between. Germline V gene lookup returns CDR1 MNHEY and CDR2 SVGAGI. The CDR3 totals 13 residues. Here the CDR3 DNA reads TGTGCCAGCAGACGTTCAGGGGCCGGGGAGCTGTTTTTT. It translates to CASRRSGAGELFF.

The chain has TRBV5-6 and TRBJ2-2; the D is unclear. V was pared by 0 bases and J by 6 bases, with 3 bases between. Germline V gene data show CDR1 as SGHDT and CDR2 as YYEEEE. The CDR3 runs to 12 residues. The DNA of the CDR3 is TGTGCCAGCAGCTTGGAGTCCGGGGAGCTGTTTTTT. This gives the protein CASSLESGELFF. Full variable domain (rest looked up from reference TRBV5-6 and TRBJ2-2): DAGVTQSPTHLIKTRGQQVTLRCSPKSGHDTVSWYQQALGQGPQFIFQYYEEEERQRGNFPDRFSGHQFPNYSSELNVNALLLGDSALYLCASSLESGELFFGEGSRLTVL.